These T cell receptor beta chains were read from a single sample in a study of glioma-infiltrating T cells after dendritic cell vaccination. This table comes from immunoSEQ multiplex PCR, and its TCRdb copy is limited to in-frame clones, with some not included. The repertoire holds about 87,000 clones, with 83% as singletons. The source was blood, collected after dendritic cell vaccination. These TCRs come from a human donor with glioblastoma. The CDR3 runs from the conserved cysteine through the conserved F or W. The D gene is left open where the match is weak. Clone size is not always given. Where it is, it says once, few, many or a class for expanded clones.

TRBV6-6	NA	TRBJ1-2	NA	TGTGCCAGCAGTTACTCTGTCAGTAACTATGGCTACACCTTC	CASSYSVSNYGYTF
TRBV29-1	NA	TRBJ2-2	NA	TGCAGCGTTGAAGGGCCCGAGACTGACACCGGGGAGCTGTTTTTT	CSVEGPETDTGELFF
TRBV18	NA	TRBJ1-2	TRBD1	TGTGCCAGCTCACCGACAGGGGCAGGGATAGGCGGCTACACCTTC	CASSPTGAGIGGYTF
TRBV2	NA	TRBJ1-6	NA	TGTGCCAGCAGTGCTGAAGCTTCCTATAATTCACCCCTCCACTTT	CASSAEASYNSPLHF
TRBV5-6	NA	TRBJ1-6	TRBD1	TGTGCCAGCAGCTTGCAGTCGGGACAGTGGAATTCACCCCTCCACTTT	CASSLQSGQWNSPLHF
TRBV6-5	NA	TRBJ1-2	NA	TGTGCCAGCACCCGAACAGGGAGTATAGATGGCTACACCTTC	CASTRTGSIDGYTF
TRBV19	NA	TRBJ2-1	TRBD1	TGTGCCAGTAGTTTACGGACAGGGGGCATCAATGAGCAGTTCTTC	CASSLRTGGINEQFF
TRBV5-1	NA	TRBJ2-7	NA	TGCGCCAGCAGCTTGAGTGAGGGACTCCCCTACGAGCAGTACTTC	CASSLSEGLPYEQYF
TRBV7-8	once	TRBJ2-1	NA	TGTGCCAGCAGCTTAGCACAGGGAATTAATGAGCAGTTCTTC	CASSLAQGINEQFF
TRBV7-2	NA	TRBJ1-5	NA	TGTGCCAGCAGCTTAGAGCGGTCACAGCCCCAGCATTTT	CASSLERSQPQHF
TRBV5-1	NA	TRBJ2-7	NA	TGCGCCAGCAGCTTGGACAGGTCTACCTCCTACGAGCAGTACTTC	CASSLDRSTSYEQYF
TRBV30	NA	TRBJ2-6	TRBD1	TGTGCCTGGAGTGGACGAAACAGGGGGCTTGGGGCCAACGTCCTGACTTTC	CAWSGRNRGLGANVLTF
TRBV6-5	NA	TRBJ2-1	TRBD1	TGTGCCAGCAGTCAGACAGGGGGAACGGGCGAGCAGTTCTTC	CASSQTGGTGEQFF
TRBV2	few	TRBJ1-2	NA	TGTGCCAGCAAAGGGGGTCCCGATGGCTACACCTTC	CASKGGPDGYTF
TRBV6-4	NA	TRBJ2-3	NA	TGTGCCAGCGGGACGGGGGATACAGATACGCAGTATTTT	CASGTGDTDTQYF
TRBV29-1	once	TRBJ1-2	TRBD1	TGCAGCGTTGAGGTTTTGGGACAGGGTGGTGGCTACACCTTC	CSVEVLGQGGGYTF
TRBV9	NA	TRBJ2-7	NA	TGTGCCAGCAGCTCCCGTGACAGCTCCTACGAGCAGTACTTC	CASSSRDSSYEQYF
TRBV30	NA	TRBJ1-4	TRBD1	TGTGCCTGGAGTGTAAAAACAGGGGCTAATGAAAAACTGTTTTTT	CAWSVKTGANEKLFF
TRBV5-5	NA	TRBJ2-7	NA	TGTGCCAGCAGCTTGAGTGTCCCGGGACTCGCCGAGCAGTACTTC	CASSLSVPGLAEQYF
TRBV6-1	NA	TRBJ2-2	NA	TGTGCCAGCGGGGGGCAGGGGGAGACCGGGGAGCTGTTTTTT	CASGGQGETGELFF
TRBV18	NA	TRBJ1-1	NA	TGTGCCAGCTCACTAACATCGAACACTGAAGCTTTCTTT	CASSLTSNTEAFF
TRBV19	few	TRBJ1-1	TRBD1	TGTGCCAGTAACTCACAGGGGATGAACACTGAAGCTTTCTTT	CASNSQGMNTEAFF
TRBV5-1	NA	TRBJ1-3	TRBD1	TGCGCCAGCAGCTTGACAGGGGTAGGAAACACCATATATTTT	CASSLTGVGNTIYF
TRBV9	NA	TRBJ1-2	TRBD1	TGTGCCAGCAGGCTATCCGGGACAGATGGCTACACCTTC	CASRLSGTDGYTF
TRBV30	NA	TRBJ1-1	NA	TGTGCCTGGAGGGACAGTCAGACTGAAGCTTTCTTT	CAWRDSQTEAFF
TRBV6-1	NA	TRBJ2-7	TRBD2	TGTGCCAGCAGGACTAGCGGGGGTCTCTACGAGCAGTACTTC	CASRTSGGLYEQYF
TRBV11-1	NA	TRBJ1-1	NA	TGTGCCAGCAGCTTCCAGGCTGGTGAACTCTCTGAAGCTTTCTTT	CASSFQAGELSEAFF
TRBV7-3	NA	TRBJ2-7	NA	TGTGCCAGCAGCGCGGGGTCGGGGTACGAGCAGTACTTC	CASSAGSGYEQYF
TRBV30	NA	TRBJ1-6	NA	TGTGCCTGGAGGCTGAGCTCCTATAATTCACCCCTCCACTTT	CAWRLSSYNSPLHF
TRBV18	NA	TRBJ2-7	TRBD1	TGTGCCAGCTCACCGGGCAGGGGGCTCGAGCAGTACTTC	CASSPGRGLEQYF
TRBV28	NA	TRBJ1-2	NA	TGTGCCAGCAGTCCCGCTTCAGCTAACTATGGCTACACCTTC	CASSPASANYGYTF
TRBV7-9	NA	TRBJ1-2	TRBD1	TGTGCCAGCAGCTTCGTGTCGGAACAGGGGGTAAACTATGGCTACACCTTC	CASSFVSEQGVNYGYTF